Below, 2 T cell receptor beta chains from the same sample are listed, as sequenced in a study of control samples from healthy donors and cancer patients. Using immunoSEQ multiplex PCR, the repertoire was profiled, and TCRdb retains in-frame clones only, with some absent. The data show roughly 40,000 clones, approximately 82% seen once. What was sequenced was blood. These receptors were obtained from a man in his 60s in good health.

This CDR3 is CASSFSGVTGSGNTIYF. In DNA, the CDR3 is TGCGCCAGCAGCTTTTCTGGCGTGACAGGCTCGGGAAACACCATATATTTT. The chain combines TRBV5-1 with TRBJ1-3; tentatively, D is TRBD1 (6 bases). Trimming pared 2 bases from V and 4 bases from J, leaving 19 bases between. The CDR3 covers 17 residues. Germline CDR1 SGHRS, CDR2 YFSETQ.

The V and J genes are TRBV7-6 and TRBJ1-2, with 7 bases aligning to TRBD1. The length of the CDR3 is 14 residues. The V gene end was trimmed by 8 bases and the J gene end by 5 bases; junction bases not matched to a gene: 11. Germline loops: CDR1 SGHVS, CDR2 FNYEAQ. Here the CDR3 reads CASPQTPGQYGYTF. The CDR3 DNA sequence: TGTGCCAGCCCTCAAACGCCGGGACAGTATGGCTACACCTTC.